The T cell receptor (beta chain) described here comes from a study of shared clonotypes between healthy human individuals. Study summary: Per donor, three plates held CD4 naive cells, three held CD4 memory, two held CD8 naive and one held CD8 memory. General study findings and limits: What naive subsets generally showed was a larger estimated richness than memory subsets showed.

Here immunoSEQ multiplex PCR was the method, and the copy in TCRdb shows in-frame clones only, minus some. The table shows some 2.1 million clones, with roughly 94% occurring only once. Germline CDR1 and CDR2: SNHLY and FYNNEI. CDR3 length: 13 amino acids. V was trimmed by 7 bases and J by 5 bases, leaving 12 bases between them. Adult Caucasians living in Nashville, Tennessee made up all of the donors. As for this clone: The antigen is unknown.

This sequence originates from a man aged 18 to 35 in good health. This chain connects TRBV2 to TRBJ1-5; possible D gene TRBD1, 6 bases. The sequenced material came from naive CD4+ T cells sorted from blood. The subset was: CD45RA+ positively selected. The chain's CDR3 is CASTWGQDQPQHF. The CDR3 region has the DNA TGTGCCAGCACTTGGGGGCAGGATCAGCCCCAGCATTTT.